These 7 T cell receptor beta chains share one sample of origin, sequenced in a study of T cells in Graves' hyperthyroidism and ophthalmopathy. There were TCR beta CDR3 regions amplified from RNA transcripts. Researchers ran a first-round RT-PCR on the TCR CDR3 using the HTBI primer set. A single record per CDR3 protein comes from TCRdb applying MiXCR to the multiplex PCR reads. The sample lists about 360,000 distinct CDR3 sequences; about 12% were seen once. Sequenced input: blood. The receptor set was obtained from a young woman with Graves' hyperthyroidism.

J is TRBJ2-1 and V is TRBV5-5, with a weak D call TRBD1 (5 bases). V was shortened by 3 bases and J by 9 bases, with 10 bases between the two germline ends. This CDR3 has 12 amino acids. Germline CDR1 SGHKS, CDR2 YYEKEE (reference sequence). CDR3 region: CASSWGRFEQFF. In DNA form, the CDR3 reads TGTGCCAGCAGCTGGGGCCGTTTTGAGCAGTTCTTC.

This clonotype occurred a few times. The chain combines TRBV19 with TRBJ1-5; tentative D call: TRBD1 (5 bases). V lost 0 bases and J lost 11, with 20 bases in between. CDR1 and CDR2 from the germline V gene are LNHDA and SQIVND (reference sequence). This CDR3 spans 16 amino acids. In DNA form, the CDR3 reads TGTGCCAGTAGTATAGATCACGCTACCTACGGGGCAGCCCAGCATTTT. Translated: CASSIDHATYGAAQHF. Together with reference TRBV19 and TRBJ1-5, the CDR3 gives the full variable domain: DGGITQSPKYLFRKEGQNVTLSCEQNLNHDAMYWYRQDPGQGLRLIYYSQIVNDFQKGDIAEGYSVSREKKESFPLTVTSAQKNPTAFYLCASSIDHATYGAAQHFGDGTRLSIL.

The table lists this clonotype with many counts. V gene TRBV6-2 or TRBV6-3 combines with J gene TRBJ1-5, with TRBD1 as a possible D gene (5 bases). This CDR3 has 14 amino acids. V was pared by 5 bases and J by 2 bases, with 10 bases between. Germline V gene sequence: CDR1 MNHEY, CDR2 SVGEGT. CDR3 nucleotide sequence: TGTGCCAGCAGTATCAAACAGGGCAATCAGCCCCAGCATTTT. Protein product: CASSIKQGNQPQHF.

Regarding this clonotype: This clone may be a read error of a much larger clone one base away. The genes are TRBV10-3 and TRBJ2-1; 11 bases align to TRBD2. The CDR3 runs to 17 residues. The V segment lost 0 bases and the J segment 2 bases; nucleotides outside the gene matches: 3. Germline CDR1 ENHRY, CDR2 SYGVKD. The CDR3 nucleotides are TGTGCCATCAGTGAGTCTAGCGGGAGGGGTACCTACAATGAGCAGTTCTTC. It is translated as CAISESSGRGTYNEQFF.

This clonotype was counted a few times. The chain combines TRBV20-1 with TRBJ2-5; perhaps D is TRBD1 or TRBD2 (5 bases each). The CDR3 has 13 residues. CDR1 and CDR2 (germline): DFQATT, SNEGSKA (reference sequence). Trimming left V 5 bases short and J 7 bases short, with 17 bases between. The CDR3 protein is CSAFQPGPRTQYF. The CDR3 DNA sequence: TGCAGTGCTTTCCAACCGGGACCGAGGACCCAGTACTTC.

Remarks on this clonotype: With a much larger clone just one base away, this may be a read error. The chain carries TRBV10-2 and TRBJ1-1; D is undetermined. The CDR3 spans 13 residues. Trimming took off 8 bases at V and 4 bases at J, with 14 bases between the two ends. Germline CDR1 reads WSHSY; CDR2 reads SAAADI. The CDR3 is CASVFGSGTEAFF. In nucleotides, the CDR3 is TGCGCCAGCGTTTTCGGGAGCGGCACTGAAGCTTTCTTT.

This clonotype was seen a handful of times. The V and J genes are TRBV27 and TRBJ2-7; D unresolved. Deletions cut 9 bases from V and 6 bases from J, with 12 bases between. In germline, CDR1 is MNHEY, CDR2 SMNVEV (reference sequence). There are 11 residues in the CDR3. CDR3 protein: CASARLGEQYF. CDR3 nucleotides: TGTGCCAGTGCCAGGCTGGGCGAGCAGTACTTC.